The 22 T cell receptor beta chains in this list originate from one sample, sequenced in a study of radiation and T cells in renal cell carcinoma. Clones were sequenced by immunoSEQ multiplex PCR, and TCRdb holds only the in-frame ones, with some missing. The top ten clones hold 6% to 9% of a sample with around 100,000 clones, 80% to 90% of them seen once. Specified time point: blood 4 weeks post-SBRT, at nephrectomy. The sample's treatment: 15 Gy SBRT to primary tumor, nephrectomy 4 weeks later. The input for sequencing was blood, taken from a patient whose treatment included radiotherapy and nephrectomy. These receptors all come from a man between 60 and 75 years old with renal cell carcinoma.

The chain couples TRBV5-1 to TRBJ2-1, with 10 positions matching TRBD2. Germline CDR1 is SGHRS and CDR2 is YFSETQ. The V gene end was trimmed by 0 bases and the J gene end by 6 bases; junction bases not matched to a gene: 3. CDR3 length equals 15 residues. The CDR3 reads CASSLVLAGVNEQFF. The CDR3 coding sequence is TGCGCCAGCAGCTTGGTTCTAGCGGGAGTCAATGAGCAGTTCTTC.

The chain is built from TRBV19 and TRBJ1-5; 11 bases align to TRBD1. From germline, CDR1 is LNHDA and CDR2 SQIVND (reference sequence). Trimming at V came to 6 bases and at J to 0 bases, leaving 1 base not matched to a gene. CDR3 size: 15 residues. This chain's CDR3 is CASRGTGGSNQPQHF. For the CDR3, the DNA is TGTGCCAGTAGGGGGACAGGGGGTAGCAATCAGCCCCAGCATTTT.

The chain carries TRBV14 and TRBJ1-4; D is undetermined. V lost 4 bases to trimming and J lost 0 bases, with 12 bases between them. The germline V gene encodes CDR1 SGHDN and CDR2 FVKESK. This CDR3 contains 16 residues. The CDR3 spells CASSRLMGSTNEKLFF. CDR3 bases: TGTGCCAGCAGCCGTTTAATGGGGTCAACTAATGAAAAACTGTTTTTT.

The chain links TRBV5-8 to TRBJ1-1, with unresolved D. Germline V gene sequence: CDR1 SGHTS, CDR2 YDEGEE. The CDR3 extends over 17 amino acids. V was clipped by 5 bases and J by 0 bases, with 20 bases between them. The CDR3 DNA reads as TGTGCCAGCAGAAAGGGCCCTGGCTTCACCATGAACACTGAAGCTTTCTTT. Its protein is CASRKGPGFTMNTEAFF.

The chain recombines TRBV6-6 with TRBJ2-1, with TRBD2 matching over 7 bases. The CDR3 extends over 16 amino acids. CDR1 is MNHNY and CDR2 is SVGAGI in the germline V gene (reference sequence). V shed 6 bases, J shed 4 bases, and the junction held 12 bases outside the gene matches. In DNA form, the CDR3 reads TGTGCCAGCAGGCGACCCCGGTCTAGCGGTTACAATGAGCAGTTCTTC. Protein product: CASRRPRSSGYNEQFF.

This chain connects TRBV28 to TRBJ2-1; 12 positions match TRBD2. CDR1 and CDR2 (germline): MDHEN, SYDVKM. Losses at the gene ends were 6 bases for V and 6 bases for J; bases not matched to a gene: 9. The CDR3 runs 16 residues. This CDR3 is CASRSPSGRAGNEQFF. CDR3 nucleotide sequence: TGTGCCAGCAGGAGTCCTAGCGGGAGGGCGGGCAATGAGCAGTTCTTC. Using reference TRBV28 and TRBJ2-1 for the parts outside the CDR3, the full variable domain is DVKVTQSSRYLVKRTGEKVFLECVQDMDHENMFWYRQDPGLGLRLIYFSYDVKMKEKGDIPEGYSVSREKKERFSLILESASTNQTSMYLCASRSPSGRAGNEQFFGPGTRLTVL.

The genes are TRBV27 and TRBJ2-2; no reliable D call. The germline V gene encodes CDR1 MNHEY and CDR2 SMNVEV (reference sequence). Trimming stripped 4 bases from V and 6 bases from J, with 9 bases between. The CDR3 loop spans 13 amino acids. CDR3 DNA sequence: TGTGCCAGCAGTTGGGTTGGGGCCGGGGAGCTGTTTTTT. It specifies CASSWVGAGELFF.

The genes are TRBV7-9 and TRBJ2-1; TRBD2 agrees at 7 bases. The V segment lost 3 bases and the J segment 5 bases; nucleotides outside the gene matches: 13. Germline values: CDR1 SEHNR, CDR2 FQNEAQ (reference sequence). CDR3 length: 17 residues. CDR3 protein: CASSFGVGPSGNNEQFF. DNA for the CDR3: TGTGCCAGCAGCTTTGGGGTGGGGCCTAGCGGTAACAATGAGCAGTTCTTC.

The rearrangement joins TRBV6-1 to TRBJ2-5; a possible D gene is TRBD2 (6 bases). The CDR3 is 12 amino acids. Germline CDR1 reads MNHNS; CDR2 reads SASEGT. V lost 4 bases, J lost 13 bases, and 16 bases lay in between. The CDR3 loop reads CASSVRDRVGYF. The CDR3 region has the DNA TGTGCCAGCAGTGTGCGGGACCGGGTAGGGTACTTC.

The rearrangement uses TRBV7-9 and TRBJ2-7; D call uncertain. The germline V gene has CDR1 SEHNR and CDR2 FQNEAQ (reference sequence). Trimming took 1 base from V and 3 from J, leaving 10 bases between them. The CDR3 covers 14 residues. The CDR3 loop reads CASSLGGSVYEQYF. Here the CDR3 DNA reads TGTGCCAGCAGCTTAGGAGGCTCTGTCTACGAGCAGTACTTC.

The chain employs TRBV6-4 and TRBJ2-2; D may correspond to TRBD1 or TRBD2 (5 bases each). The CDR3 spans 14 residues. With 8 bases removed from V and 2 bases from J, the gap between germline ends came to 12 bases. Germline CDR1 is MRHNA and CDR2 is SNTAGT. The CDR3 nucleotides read TGTGCCAGCTCGAGGGGTTTTAACACCGGGGAGCTGTTTTTT. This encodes CASSRGFNTGELFF.

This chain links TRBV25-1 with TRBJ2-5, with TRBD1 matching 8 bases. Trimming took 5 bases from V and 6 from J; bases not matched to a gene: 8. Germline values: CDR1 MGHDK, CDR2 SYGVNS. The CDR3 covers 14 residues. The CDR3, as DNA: TGTGCCAGCAGTCTGACAGGGGAGTCGAAGACCCAGTACTTC. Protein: CASSLTGESKTQYF.

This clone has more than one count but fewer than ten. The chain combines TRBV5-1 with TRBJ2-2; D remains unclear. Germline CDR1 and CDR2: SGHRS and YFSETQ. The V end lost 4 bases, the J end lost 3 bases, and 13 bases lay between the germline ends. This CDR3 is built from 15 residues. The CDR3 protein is CASSPGEFYTGELFF. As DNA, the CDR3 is TGCGCCAGCAGCCCCGGTGAGTTCTACACCGGGGAGCTGTTTTTT.

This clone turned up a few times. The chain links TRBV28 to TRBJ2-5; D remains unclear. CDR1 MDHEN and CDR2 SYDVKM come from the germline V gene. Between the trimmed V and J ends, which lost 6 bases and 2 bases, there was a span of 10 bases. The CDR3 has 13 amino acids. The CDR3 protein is CASRGTTQETQYF. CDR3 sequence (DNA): TGTGCCAGCAGAGGTACGACTCAAGAGACCCAGTACTTC.

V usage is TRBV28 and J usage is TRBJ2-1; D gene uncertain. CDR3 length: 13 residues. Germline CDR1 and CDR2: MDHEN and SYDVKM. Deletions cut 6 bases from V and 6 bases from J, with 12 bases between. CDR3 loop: CASSTTRPNEQFF. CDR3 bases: TGTGCCAGCAGCACAACAAGGCCCAATGAGCAGTTCTTC.

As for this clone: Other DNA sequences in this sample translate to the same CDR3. CDR3 region: CASSLRTSGVSTDTQYF. In DNA form, the CDR3 reads TGTGCCAGCAGCCTTAGGACTAGCGGTGTCAGCACAGATACGCAGTATTTT. V usage is TRBV7-9 and J usage is TRBJ2-3; 10 bases align to TRBD2. V lost 5 bases to trimming and J lost 0 bases; unmatched junction nucleotides: 8. Germline values: CDR1 SEHNR, CDR2 FQNEAQ (reference sequence). The CDR3 consists of 17 residues.

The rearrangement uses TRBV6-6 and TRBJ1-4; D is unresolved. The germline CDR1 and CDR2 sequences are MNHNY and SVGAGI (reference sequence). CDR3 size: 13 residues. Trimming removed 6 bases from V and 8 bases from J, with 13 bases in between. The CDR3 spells CASRPPSREKLFF. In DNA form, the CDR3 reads TGTGCCAGCAGGCCCCCGTCTCGGGAAAAACTGTTTTTT.

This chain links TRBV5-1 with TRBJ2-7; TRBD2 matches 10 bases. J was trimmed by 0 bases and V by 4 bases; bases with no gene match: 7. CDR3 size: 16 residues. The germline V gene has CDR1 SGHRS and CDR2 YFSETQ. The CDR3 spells CASSRLAGASSYEQYF. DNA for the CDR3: TGCGCCAGCAGCCGCCTAGCGGGAGCGTCCTCCTACGAGCAGTACTTC.

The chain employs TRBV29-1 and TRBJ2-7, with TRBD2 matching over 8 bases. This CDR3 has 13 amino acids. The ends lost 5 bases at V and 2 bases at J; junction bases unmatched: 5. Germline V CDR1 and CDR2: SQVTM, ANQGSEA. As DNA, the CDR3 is TGCAGCGTTTGGGCGGGAGGACCCTACGAGCAGTACTTC. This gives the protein CSVWAGGPYEQYF.

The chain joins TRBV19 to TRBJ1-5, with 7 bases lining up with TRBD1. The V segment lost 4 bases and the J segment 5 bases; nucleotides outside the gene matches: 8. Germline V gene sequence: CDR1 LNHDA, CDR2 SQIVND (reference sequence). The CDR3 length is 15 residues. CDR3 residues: CASSTWQGEDQPQHF. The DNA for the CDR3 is TGTGCCAGTAGTACCTGGCAGGGGGAGGATCAGCCCCAGCATTTT.

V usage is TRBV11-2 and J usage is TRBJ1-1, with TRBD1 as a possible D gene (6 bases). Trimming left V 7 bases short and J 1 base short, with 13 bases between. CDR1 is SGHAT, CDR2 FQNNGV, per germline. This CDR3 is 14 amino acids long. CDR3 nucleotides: TGTGCCAGCACGGACCAGACAGGGAACACTGAAGCTTTCTTT. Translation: CASTDQTGNTEAFF. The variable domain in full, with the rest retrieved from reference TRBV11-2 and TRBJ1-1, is EAGVAQSPRYKIIEKRQSVAFWCNPISGHATLYWYQQILGQGPKLLIQFQNNGVVDDSQLPKDRFSAERLKGVDSTLKIQPAKLEDSAVYLCASTDQTGNTEAFFGQGTRLTVV.

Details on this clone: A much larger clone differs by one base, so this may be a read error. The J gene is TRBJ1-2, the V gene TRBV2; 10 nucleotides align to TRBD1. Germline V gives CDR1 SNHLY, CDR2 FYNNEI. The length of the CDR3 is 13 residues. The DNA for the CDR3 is TGTGCCAACTCGGGACAGGGGAGCTATGGCCACACCTTC. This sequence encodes CANSGQGSYGHTF. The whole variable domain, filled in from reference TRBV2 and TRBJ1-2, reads EPEVTQTPSHQVTQMGQEVILRCVPISNHLYFYWYRQILGQKVEFLVSFYNNEISEKSEIFDDQFSVERPDGSNFTLKIRSTKLEDSAMYFCANSGQGSYGHTFGSGTRLTVV.